This T cell receptor beta chain was sequenced during a study of T-cell memory formation after mild COVID-19 (dated by TCRdb to the early 2020s). Regarding the study in general: TCR sequence clusters from the two donors were largely donor specific. Two young, previously healthy adult volunteers made up the cohort, one male and one female. In a couple of donors, T-cell clones that expanded and contracted after mild COVID-19 were tracked by sequencing TCRalpha and TCRbeta repertoires over time.

Ficoll-Paque density gradient centrifugation was the method used to isolate PBMCs. About this clonotype: Its antigen is unknown. Per-base quality was not reported, and no clone a single base away is much larger than it.

Reads for this sample came from an Illumina NovaSeq 6000. Using 5'RACE with constant-segment primers, TCRalpha and TCRbeta cDNA libraries were constructed, with sample barcodes and unique molecular identifiers added in the process. Trizol reagent was used to extract RNA from every sample. Libraries were amplified in two PCR steps, with a second sample barcode and Illumina TruSeq adapters added in the second step. The libraries were sequenced on an Illumina NovaSeq using 2 x 150 bp paired-end reads. Regarding the original processing steps: Demultiplexing of reads and collapsing into UMI-guided consensus sequences were performed with migec v1.2.7. Using mixcr v2.1.11, UMI consensuses were aligned to TRA and TRB V and J templates and then assembled into clonotypes. A clonotype was counted as expanded or contracted only when both edgeR and NoisET called the clonotype significant, with the noise models trained on biological replicates. For edgeR calls, the cutoffs were a false discovery rate-adjusted p below 0.01 and a log2 fold-change threshold of 1. As an exploratory analysis of dynamics, max-normalized trajectories of the 1000 most abundant clonotypes were examined by PCA with hierarchical clustering. Separately sequenced CD4+ and CD8+ repertoires were used to assign the CD4 or CD8 phenotype of responding clones. TCRdb reanalyzed the raw reads on its own, using fastp at Q25 for trimming and MiXCR for clone calling, and kept in-frame beta chains. Every entry covers one CDR3 protein and lists the most common genes and DNA from its rows. The V and J calls reflect TCRdb's pipeline rather than the authors' work. The sample table contains approximately 200,000 distinct CDR3 sequences; only one count was recorded for approximately 16% of them. In total, the top ten clones hold roughly 1.9% of the sample.

V is pared back by 6 bases and J by 3 bases, with 11 bases lying between the germline termini. As encoded in the germline V gene (reference sequence), CDR1 is LGHDT while CDR2 is YNNKEL. The CDR3 contains 14 residues, cysteine and phenylalanine counted. Of the read, only the CDR3 DNA is kept; its 42 bases are in frame from base 1. Study-wide findings and limitations: Some responding clones were detected in pre-infection memory, suggesting pre-existing cross-reactive memory T cells joined the SARS-CoV-2 response. Contracting CD4+ clones appeared mostly in the CM and EM memory subsets, whereas CD8+ clones were enriched in EMRA. The study included only a couple of mild cases, and larger cohorts that include severe cases with pre-infection samples were judged to be necessary. Whether the second-wave clones peaking on day 37 were SARS-CoV-2 specific was not confirmed. Clones that contracted from day 15 to 85 showed balanced CD4/CD8 phenotypes, whereas a second wave of clones that expanded from day 15 to 37 leaned towards CD4+.

The sample taken for sequencing was PBMCs or a T cell subset sorted from them (not recorded which). This chain is built from TRBV3-1 and TRBJ2-2; the D gene remains uncertain. The clonotype comes from an adult woman who had mild COVID-19 (a few samples of this study predate the infection). The sample titles of this study are shuffled in the database, so cell type and time point are left out; the donor was told from shared clones. The DNA reads TGTGCCAGCAGACCCCGGAGCTACACCGGGGAGCTGTTTTTT. Its product reads: CASRPRSYTGELFF.